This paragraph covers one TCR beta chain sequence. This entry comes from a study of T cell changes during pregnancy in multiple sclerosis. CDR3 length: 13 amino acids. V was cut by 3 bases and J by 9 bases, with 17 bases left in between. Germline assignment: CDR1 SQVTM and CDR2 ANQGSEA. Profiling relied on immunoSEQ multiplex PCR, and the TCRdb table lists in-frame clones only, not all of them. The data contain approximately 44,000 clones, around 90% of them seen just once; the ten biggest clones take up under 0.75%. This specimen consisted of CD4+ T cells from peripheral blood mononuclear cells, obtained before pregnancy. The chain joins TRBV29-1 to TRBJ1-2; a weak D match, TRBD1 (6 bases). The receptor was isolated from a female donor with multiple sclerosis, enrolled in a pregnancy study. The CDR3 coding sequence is TGCAGCGTTGAGGGGGGGGCTACTATGAGCTACACCTTC. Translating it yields CSVEGGATMSYTF.